What follows are 3 T cell receptor beta chains derived from one specimen sequenced in a study of T cells in Graves' hyperthyroidism and ophthalmopathy. Amplification of TCR beta CDR3 regions used RNA as the template. The TCR CDR3 was amplified in a first-round RT-PCR using the HTBI primer set. TCRdb fed the multiplex PCR reads into MiXCR, producing one record per CDR3 protein. The data hold under 800,000 distinct CDR3 sequences, with about 15% observed a single time. Specimen: blood. Receptors originate from a woman aged 18-29 years with Graves' hyperthyroidism.

The table lists this clonotype with many counts. V is TRBV4-1 and J is TRBJ2-3; D perhaps matches TRBD2 (5 bases). CDR1 is MGHRA, CDR2 YSYEKL, per germline. This CDR3 has 16 amino acids. V lost 4 bases to trimming and J lost 0 bases, with 14 bases between them. The CDR3 here is CASSRNVGGSTDTQYF. DNA of the CDR3: TGCGCCAGCAGCCGGAACGTAGGCGGGAGCACAGATACGCAGTATTTT.

This clonotype was observed at least ten times. The V and J genes are TRBV28 and TRBJ2-7, with 7 bases that match TRBD2. J gave up 4 bases and V 7 bases, and 7 bases lay outside the gene matches. Per the germline V gene, CDR1 is MDHEN and CDR2 is SYDVKM. This CDR3 region has 13 residues. CDR3 sequence (DNA): TGTGCCAGCACCCTGGGGGGGTTGTACGAGCAGTACTTC. Translation: CASTLGGLYEQYF.

This clonotype was recorded a few times. The V gene is TRBV20-1, the J gene TRBJ1-4, with 8 bases matching TRBD1. The germline V gene has CDR1 DFQATT and CDR2 SNEGSKA (reference sequence). There are 15 residues in the CDR3. V dropped 3 bases and J dropped 7; count of bases not matched to a gene: 10. The DNA of the CDR3 is TGCAGTGCTAGGATCGACAGGGGAGATGGTGAAAAACTGTTTTTT. Translation: CSARIDRGDGEKLFF.